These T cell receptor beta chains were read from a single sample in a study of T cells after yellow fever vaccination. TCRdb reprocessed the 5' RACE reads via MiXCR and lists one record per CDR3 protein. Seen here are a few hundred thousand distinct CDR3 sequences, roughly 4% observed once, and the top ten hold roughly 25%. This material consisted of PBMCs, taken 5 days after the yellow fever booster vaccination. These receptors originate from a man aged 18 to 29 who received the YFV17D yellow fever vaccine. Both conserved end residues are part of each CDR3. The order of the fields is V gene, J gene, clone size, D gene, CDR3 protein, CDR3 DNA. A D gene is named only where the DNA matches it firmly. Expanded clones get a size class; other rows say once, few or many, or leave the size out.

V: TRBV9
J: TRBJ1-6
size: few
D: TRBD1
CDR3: CASSAQEGAYSPLHF
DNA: TGTGCCAGCAGCGCGCAGGAGGGGGCATATTCACCCCTCCACTTT

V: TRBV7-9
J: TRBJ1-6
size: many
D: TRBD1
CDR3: CASSSRTGVNSPLHF
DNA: TGTGCCAGCAGCTCCCGGACAGGGGTTAATTCACCCCTCCACTTT

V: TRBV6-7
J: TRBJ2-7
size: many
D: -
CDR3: CASSIRRGSYEQYF
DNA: TGTGCCAGCAGTATCCGACGTGGCTCCTACGAGCAGTACTTC

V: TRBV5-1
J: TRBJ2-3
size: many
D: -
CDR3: CASSLEEGWTDTQYF
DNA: TGCGCCAGCAGCCTTGAAGAGGGCTGGACAGATACGCAGTATTTT

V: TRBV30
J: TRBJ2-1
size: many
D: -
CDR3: CACRDPSSYNEQFF
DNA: TGTGCCTGCCGGGACCCCAGCTCCTACAATGAGCAGTTCTTC

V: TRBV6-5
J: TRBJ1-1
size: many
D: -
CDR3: CASSYSIKARVNTEAFF
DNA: TGTGCCAGCAGTTACTCGATCAAGGCCCGGGTGAACACTGAAGCTTTCTTT

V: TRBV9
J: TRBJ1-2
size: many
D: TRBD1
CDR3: CASSVDGTGGYGYTF
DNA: TGTGCCAGCAGCGTAGACGGGACAGGTGGCTATGGCTACACCTTC

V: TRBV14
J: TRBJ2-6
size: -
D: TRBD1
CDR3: CASSQVDRKVKVGANVLTF
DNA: TGTGCCAGCAGCCAGGTGGACAGGAAGGTAAAAGTCGGGGCCAACGTCCTGACTTTC

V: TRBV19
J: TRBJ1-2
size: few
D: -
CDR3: CASSIRGNYGYTF
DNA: TGTGCCAGTAGTATTCGAGGAAACTATGGCTACACCTTC

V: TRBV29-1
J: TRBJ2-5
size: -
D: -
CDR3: CSVELTGAGETQYF
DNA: TGCAGCGTTGAACTAACAGGGGCGGGGGAGACCCAGTACTTC

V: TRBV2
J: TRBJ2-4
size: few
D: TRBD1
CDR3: CASSGGQQYF
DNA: TGTGCCAGCAGTGGGGGACAGCAGTACTTC

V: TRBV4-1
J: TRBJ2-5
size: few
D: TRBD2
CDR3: CASSQGGAGSTGETQYF
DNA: TGCGCCAGCAGCCAAGGAGGAGCGGGGTCCACGGGGGAGACCCAGTACTTC

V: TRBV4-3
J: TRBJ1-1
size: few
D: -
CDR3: CASRKEPGRGLDTEAFF
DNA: TGCGCCAGCAGAAAGGAGCCCGGACGGGGTTTGGACACTGAAGCTTTCTTT

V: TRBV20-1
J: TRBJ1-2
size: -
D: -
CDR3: CSALTYGYTF
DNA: TGCAGTGCATTGACCTATGGCTACACCTTC

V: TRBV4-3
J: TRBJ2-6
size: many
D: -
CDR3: CASSQDSGGSRVLTF
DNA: TGCGCCAGCAGCCAAGACTCAGGGGGGAGTCGGGTCCTGACTTTC

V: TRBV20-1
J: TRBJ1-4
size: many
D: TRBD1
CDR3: CSASGTGDEKLFF
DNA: TGCAGTGCATCCGGGACAGGGGATGAAAAACTGTTTTTT

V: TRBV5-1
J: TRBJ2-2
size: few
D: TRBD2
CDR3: CASSARGGLDTGELFF
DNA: TGCGCCAGCAGCGCCCGCGGGGGACTCGACACCGGGGAGCTGTTTTTT

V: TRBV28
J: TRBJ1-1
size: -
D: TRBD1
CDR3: CASSPTGQGDYEAFF
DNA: TGTGCCAGCAGTCCTACTGGACAGGGGGACTATGAAGCTTTCTTT

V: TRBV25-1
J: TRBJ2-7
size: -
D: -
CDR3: CASSAPGRGYEQYF
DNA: TGTGCCAGCAGTGCTCCGGGACGAGGTTACGAGCAGTACTTC

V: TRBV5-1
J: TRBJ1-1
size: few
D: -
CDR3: CASSHGLAGVNTEAFF
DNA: TGCGCCAGCAGCCACGGGCTTGCAGGGGTGAACACTGAAGCTTTCTTT

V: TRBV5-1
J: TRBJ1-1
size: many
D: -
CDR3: CASSFLGATEAFF
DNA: TGCGCCAGCAGCTTCCTAGGGGCCACTGAAGCTTTCTTT

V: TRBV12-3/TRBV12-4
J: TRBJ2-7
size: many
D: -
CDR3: CASSQGNSYEQYF
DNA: TGTGCCAGCAGCCAGGGGAACTCCTACGAGCAGTACTTC

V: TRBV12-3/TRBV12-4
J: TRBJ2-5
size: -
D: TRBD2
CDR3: CASSSRDYIRTQYF
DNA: TGTGCCAGCAGTTCCCGGGACTATATCCGGACCCAGTACTTC